Shown below are 7 T cell receptor beta chains from a single sample sequenced in a study of CD8 T cells in Susac syndrome. When the RNA was reverse transcribed, random hexamers were used with an input of roughly 0.45 to 1 ug. TCRdb ran MiXCR on the immunoSEQ multiplex PCR reads and lists one entry per CDR3 protein. The sample has some 300,000 distinct CDR3 sequences, 89% seen once. Sequenced sample: CD8+ T cells from PBMCs. The receptors originated from a human donor with multiple sclerosis.

The chain uses TRBV12-3 or TRBV12-4 and TRBJ2-7, with 11 positions matching TRBD2. The CDR3 consists of 14 residues. Trimming cost V 4 bases and J 3 bases; bases outside gene matches: 2. CDR3 DNA: TGTGCCAGCAGTTCGACTAGCGGGGACTACGAGCAGTACTTC. Its protein product is CASSSTSGDYEQYF.

The rearrangement joins TRBV4-1 to TRBJ2-1, with 15 bases matching TRBD2. The germline gives CDR1 MGHRA, CDR2 YSYEKL. The CDR3 totals 19 residues. V gave up 5 bases and J gave up 3 bases; unmatched junction bases: 11. CDR3 in DNA: TGCGCCAGCAGCTACCATCCCGGGACTAGCGGGGGGAGCTACAATGAGCAGTTCTTC. Protein: CASSYHPGTSGGSYNEQFF.

The rearrangement uses TRBV12-3 or TRBV12-4 and TRBJ2-2, with 9 nucleotides matching TRBD1. J lost 7 bases, V lost 4 bases, and 16 bases had no gene match. CDR3 length: 18 amino acids. CDR3: CASSSTGTGFVMSGELFF. The DNA of the CDR3 is TGTGCCAGCAGTTCCACCGGGACAGGGTTTGTCATGAGCGGGGAGCTGTTTTTT.

This chain links TRBV5-6 with TRBJ2-7, with 7 bases aligning to TRBD2. Germline V gene lookup returns CDR1 SGHDT and CDR2 YYEEEE. The trim removed 3 bases at V and 6 bases at J, leaving 9 bases unmatched. The CDR3 spans 14 residues. The DNA of the CDR3 is TGTGCCAGCAGCTCAACCCCGACTAGCAGCGAGCAGTACTTC. As protein: CASSSTPTSSEQYF.

This CDR3 is CASSTYRYNNEQFF. CDR3 sequence (DNA): TGTGCCAGCAGCACATACAGGTACAACAATGAGCAGTTCTTC. The V call is TRBV7-2, the J call TRBJ2-1; D is perhaps TRBD1 (5 bases). V was trimmed by 5 bases and J by 5 bases, leaving 13 bases between them. Germline loops: CDR1 SGHTA, CDR2 FQGNSA. CDR3 size: 14 residues.

The chain joins TRBV20-1 to TRBJ1-2; 9 bases map to TRBD1. CDR1 is DFQATT and CDR2 is SNEGSKA in the germline V gene (reference sequence). This CDR3 is 14 amino acids long. The CDR3 loop reads CSAPTRDRVYGYTF. CDR3 DNA sequence: TGCAGCGCACCCACCCGGGACAGGGTATACGGCTACACCTTC.

The CDR3 region is CATSDWEDSSEYQETQYF. DNA for the CDR3: TGTGCCACCAGTGATTGGGAGGACTCTAGCGAGTACCAAGAGACCCAGTACTTC. The V and J genes are TRBV24-1 and TRBJ2-5; D is perhaps TRBD2 (6 bases). The V gene lost 2 bases and the J gene lost 0 bases, with 18 bases spanning the gap. CDR1 is KGHDR, CDR2 SFDVKD, per germline. The CDR3 runs 18 residues.